One sample yielded the 18 T cell receptor beta chains listed below, sequenced in a study of blood T cell repertoires in COVID-19. Measured with immunoSEQ multiplex PCR; TCRdb has only the in-frame clones, and not every one. In the table there are 350,000 or so clones, roughly 89% of which are singletons. Sequenced sample: peripheral blood. The receptors were gathered from a man between 18 and 29 years old with active or convalescent COVID-19.

The rearrangement uses TRBV28 and TRBJ1-5; perhaps TRBD1 as D (5 bases). Trimming took off 6 bases at V and 7 bases at J, with 13 bases between the two ends. Germline CDR1 reads MDHEN; CDR2 reads SYDVKM. The CDR3 totals 13 residues. The CDR3 here is CASRTGGRQPQHF. CDR3 bases: TGTGCCAGCAGGACCGGGGGTCGACAGCCCCAGCATTTT.

The rearrangement links TRBV28 to TRBJ1-4; D not certain. Trimming stripped 8 bases from V and 8 bases from J, with 15 bases between. The CDR3 is 13 residues long. Germline CDR1 and CDR2: MDHEN and SYDVKM. CDR3 sequence: CASRIATPEKLFF. The DNA for the CDR3 is TGTGCCAGCCGCATAGCAACACCCGAAAAACTGTTTTTT.

The rearrangement links TRBV7-3 to TRBJ2-1; TRBD2 agrees at 8 bases. The CDR3 is made up of 16 amino acids. Germline V gene lookup returns CDR1 SGHTA and CDR2 FQGTGA. V gave up 3 bases and J gave up 7 bases; unmatched junction bases: 11. CDR3 nucleotides: TGTGCCAGCAGCTTGAAAACTAGCGGAGGGGGAAATGAGCAGTTCTTC. It yields the protein CASSLKTSGGGNEQFF.

The chain has TRBV28 and TRBJ1-2; D is ambiguous. The length of the CDR3 is 12 residues. Germline V gives CDR1 MDHEN, CDR2 SYDVKM. The germline V and J ends were trimmed by 4 bases and 2 bases, with 5 bases remaining between them. CDR3 sequence: CASSSLNYGYTF. DNA for the CDR3: TGTGCCAGCAGTTCCCTGAACTATGGCTACACCTTC.

Only one count was recorded for this clone. The chain employs TRBV9 and TRBJ1-3; maybe TRBD1 (6 bases). Trimming shortened V by 0 bases and J by 0 bases, and 10 bases separated the two germline ends. The CDR3 has 16 residues. CDR1 SGDLS and CDR2 YYNGEE come from the germline V gene. CDR3 residues: CASSVEARGSGNTIYF. The CDR3 DNA follows: TGTGCCAGCAGCGTAGAGGCCAGGGGCTCTGGAAACACCATATATTTT.

This sequence joins TRBV4-1 and TRBJ1-1; no clear D gene. The CDR3 has 13 residues. V lost 1 base, J lost 6 bases, and 9 bases lay in between. The V gene's germline CDR1 is MGHRA and CDR2 YSYEKL. CDR3 in DNA: TGCGCCAGCAGCCAAGCAGGTAGTCCTGAAGCTTTCTTT. Its translation is CASSQAGSPEAFF.

The chain joins TRBV20-1 to TRBJ2-7; D is possibly TRBD1 (5 bases). The CDR3 runs 14 residues. The germline V gene has CDR1 DFQATT and CDR2 SNEGSKA (reference sequence). Trimming stripped 3 bases from V and 6 bases from J, with 18 bases between. CDR3 in DNA: TGCAGTGCTAGTTTCAAGCAGGGCCGTCTCGAGCAGTACTTC. Its protein is CSASFKQGRLEQYF.

The chain couples TRBV3-1 (or the pseudogene TRBV3-2) to TRBJ1-1; TRBD1 aligns across 9 bases. Trimming at V came to 1 base and at J to 4 bases, leaving 13 bases not matched to a gene. This CDR3 is built from 18 residues. Germline V lookup: CDR1 LGHDT, CDR2 YNNKEL (reference sequence). CDR3 in DNA: TGTGCCAGCAGCCAAGGACCCAACAGGGGGCGACGAGGCACTGAAGCTTTCTTT. Its translation: CASSQGPNRGRRGTEAFF.

V is TRBV25-1 and J is TRBJ1-1; 8 bases line up with TRBD1. The germline gives CDR1 MGHDK, CDR2 SYGVNS. Trimming cost V 6 bases and J 6 bases; bases outside gene matches: 18. This CDR3 contains 17 residues. This chain's CDR3 is CASRTGTGYVFYPEAFF. The CDR3, as DNA: TGTGCCAGCAGGACCGGGACAGGCTATGTATTTTACCCTGAAGCTTTCTTT. Combining the CDR3 with reference TRBV25-1 and TRBJ1-1 gives the whole variable domain EADIYQTPRYLVIGTGKKITLECSQTMGHDKMYWYQQDPGMELHLIHYSYGVNSTEKGDLSSESTVSRIRTEHFPLTLESARPSHTSQYLCASRTGTGYVFYPEAFFGQGTRLTVV.

V gene TRBV28 combines with J gene TRBJ1-2, with D possibly matching TRBD1 (5 bases). V gave up 6 bases and J gave up 5 bases, with 7 bases separating them. CDR1 MDHEN and CDR2 SYDVKM come from the germline V gene. This CDR3 is 11 amino acids long. This chain's CDR3 is CASRRTYGYTF. Written as DNA, the CDR3 is TGTGCCAGCAGGAGGACATATGGCTACACCTTC.

With regard to this clone: This same CDR3 is encoded by further DNA sequences in the sample. The J gene is TRBJ2-7, the V gene TRBV5-1; 7 positions match TRBD1. With 2 bases clipped from V and 2 bases from J, the junction kept 1 base outside the gene matches. The CDR3 has 13 amino acids. Germline lookup yields CDR1 SGHRS and CDR2 YFSETQ. The CDR3, as DNA: TGCGCCAGCAGCTTCACAGGGGCCTACGAGCAGTACTTC. It is translated as CASSFTGAYEQYF.

The chain links TRBV28 to TRBJ2-1; 7 nucleotides agree with TRBD2. This CDR3 is built from 17 residues. The germline V gene has CDR1 MDHEN and CDR2 SYDVKM. The V gene end was trimmed by 3 bases and the J gene end by 0 bases; junction bases not matched to a gene: 8. Here the CDR3 reads CASSFRGGSFSYNEQFF. The CDR3 DNA follows: TGTGCCAGCAGTTTCCGTGGCGGGAGTTTCTCCTACAATGAGCAGTTCTTC.

This clone was seen a handful of times. CDR3 DNA: TGTGCCACCACGTTGGGGGACAGAATGAACACTGAAGCTTTCTTT. It encodes CATTLGDRMNTEAFF. The V and J genes are TRBV6-5 and TRBJ1-1; 7 bases align to TRBD1. Germline values: CDR1 MNHEY, CDR2 SVGAGI. Trimming at V came to 10 bases and at J to 0 bases, leaving 11 bases not matched to a gene. The CDR3 runs to 15 residues.

In DNA, the CDR3 is TGTGCCTGGAGCAGGGGAACATGTGGCTACACCTTC. Its translation: CAWSRGTCGYTF. The rearrangement uses TRBV30 and TRBJ1-2; a weak D match, TRBD1 (6 bases). V lost 3 bases, J lost 7 bases, and 12 bases lay in between. The CDR3 contains 12 residues. Germline V gives CDR1 GTSNPN, CDR2 SVGIG (reference sequence).

This rearrangement joins TRBV3-1 (or the pseudogene TRBV3-2) to TRBJ1-5, with D perhaps TRBD1 (5 bases). There are 14 residues in the CDR3. CDR1 is LGHDT and CDR2 is YNNKEL in the germline V gene (reference sequence). V lost 1 base, J lost 3 bases, and 7 bases lay in between. CDR3 coding DNA: TGTGCCAGCAGCCAAGGACAGCACAATCAGCCCCAGCATTTT. Amino acid sequence: CASSQGQHNQPQHF.

The gene calls are TRBV7-3 and TRBJ1-2, with D possibly being TRBD1 (5 bases). CDR1 SGHTA and CDR2 FQGTGA come from the germline V gene. The CDR3 spans 17 residues. Trimming stripped 2 bases from V and 7 bases from J, with 23 bases between. CDR3 loop: CASSLYGLDTSVAGYTF. The CDR3 nucleotides read TGTGCCAGCAGCTTATACGGTTTGGACACTTCTGTAGCTGGCTACACCTTC.

V is TRBV7-6 and J is TRBJ2-2; TRBD2 agrees at 7 bases. Germline assignment: CDR1 SGHVS and CDR2 FNYEAQ. The CDR3 has 15 amino acids. Trimming removed 5 bases from V and 0 bases from J; junction bases left unmatched: 3. The DNA of the CDR3 is TGTGCCAGCAGCCGTAGCGGGTCGAACACCGGGGAGCTGTTTTTT. This encodes CASSRSGSNTGELFF.

In its sample, this clone was seen once. The rearrangement uses TRBV10-2 and TRBJ1-1; 8 positions agree with TRBD1. Per germline, CDR1 WSHSY and CDR2 SAAADI. The CDR3 extends over 14 amino acids. V shed 8 bases and J 1 base; nucleotides not matched to a gene: 6. The CDR3 DNA reads as TGCGCCAGCGGGGATCAGGGGGCGAACACTGAAGCTTTCTTT. Amino acids: CASGDQGANTEAFF.